This T cell receptor beta chain was obtained from a study of regulatory T cells in long-lasting Graves disease. Study observations and caveats: The persistent group shared 2,500 to 3,000 public clonotypes, more than the 950 to 1,000 shared by new patients. Lower TCR diversity was seen in persistent Graves' patients than in newly diagnosed ones. Persistent disease was associated with favored TRBV28 usage and with favored use of TRBJ1-2 and TRBJ2-5.

The CDR3 is 13 residues long. The V end was cut by 6 bases, the J end by 0 bases, with 6 bases between. This clonotype showed up many times. Its antigen is as yet unknown. Time point reported: newly diagnosed GD, antithyroid drugs for less than 3 months. From RNA extracted from PBMCs, the TCR library was made. Both iRepertoire HTBI primers and Arm-PCR of CDR3 regions were used to build the TCR beta libraries. From the multiplex PCR reads, TCRdb called clonotypes with MiXCR, one entry per CDR3 protein. The sample contains around 450,000 distinct CDR3 sequences, 15% to 20% of which appear only once. This sample also appeared in a second study, on T cells in Graves' hyperthyroidism and ophthalmopathy. As that study records: Researchers ran a first-round RT-PCR on the TCR CDR3 using the HTBI primer set.

The chain employs TRBV12-3 or TRBV12-4 and TRBJ1-5; D call uncertain. The sequence derives from a man aged 35 to 55 with Graves disease. Here the sequenced sample was peripheral blood mononuclear cells (PBMCs), taken at new diagnosis, from a patient treated with antithyroid drugs. This CDR3 reads CASRGDSNQPQHF. The CDR3 DNA sequence: TGTGCCAGCAGGGGTGATAGCAATCAGCCCCAGCATTTT.